The clone carrying this T cell receptor (beta chain) was recorded a few times. As yet, its antigen is unknown. This CDR3 has 16 amino acids. Trimming removed 4 bases from V and 4 bases from J, with 16 bases in between. In germline, CDR1 is MNHEY, CDR2 SMNVEV (reference sequence). MiXCR, run by TCRdb on the 5' RACE reads, gives a single entry per CDR3 protein. Of hundreds of thousands of distinct CDR3 sequences listed, about 20% are singletons. The sample is drawn from a study of T-cell memory formation after mild COVID-19. Overall study: Clusters were largely donor specific. Broader study findings: Clones that shrank (day 15 to 85) were balanced CD4/CD8, whereas later expanders leaned CD4+. CD4+ contracting clones were mainly CM and EM; CD8+ ones, EMRA. There were some responding clones in pre-infection memory, which suggested that cross-reactive memory had joined.

This TCR came from an adult woman who had mild COVID-19 (a few samples of this study predate the infection). Cell type and time point are not known. Sequenced: PBMCs or a T cell subset sorted from them (not recorded which). The V and J genes are TRBV27 and TRBJ2-2, with D possibly called TRBD1 or TRBD2 (6 bases each). DNA of the CDR3: TGTGCCAGCAGTTCCGGGGGTGGAGGGGGCACCGGGGAGCTGTTTTTT. Its protein product is CASSSGGGGGTGELFF.